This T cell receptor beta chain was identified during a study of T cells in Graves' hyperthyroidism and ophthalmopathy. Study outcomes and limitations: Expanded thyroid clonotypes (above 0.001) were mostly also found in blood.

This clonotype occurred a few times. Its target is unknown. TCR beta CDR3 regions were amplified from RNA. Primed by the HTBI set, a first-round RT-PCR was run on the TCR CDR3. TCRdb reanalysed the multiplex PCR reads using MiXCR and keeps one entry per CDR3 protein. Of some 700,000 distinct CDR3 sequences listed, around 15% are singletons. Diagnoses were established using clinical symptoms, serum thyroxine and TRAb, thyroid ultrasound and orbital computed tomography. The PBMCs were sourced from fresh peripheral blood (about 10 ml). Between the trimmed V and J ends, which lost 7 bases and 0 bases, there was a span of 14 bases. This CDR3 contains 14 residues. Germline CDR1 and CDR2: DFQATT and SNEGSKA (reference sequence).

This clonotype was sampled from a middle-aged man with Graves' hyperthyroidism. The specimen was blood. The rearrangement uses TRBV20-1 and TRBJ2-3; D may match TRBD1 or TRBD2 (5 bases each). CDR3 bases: TGCAGTGAAGCCGGGACGGCTAGCACAGATACGCAGTATTTT. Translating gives CSEAGTASTDTQYF.